One and the same sample provided the 3 T cell receptor beta chains below, sequenced in a study of response to subunit inactivated influenza vaccine. TCRdb passed the RT-PCR reads through MiXCR, listing each CDR3 protein once. This sample has 450,000 to 550,000 distinct CDR3 sequences, with 25% found just once. The sequencing here drew on CD4+ T cells sorted from PBMCs, taken about 5 days after vaccination. The origin of the receptors is a man aged 45-65 years who received an inactivated influenza vaccine.

The CDR3 DNA is TGTGCCAGCAGCTTAGGTCTATCCGGATACGAGCAGTACTTC. The encoded protein is CASSLGLSGYEQYF. V and J are TRBV7-2 and TRBJ2-7; D gene ambiguous. With 1 base removed from V and 4 bases from J, the gap between germline ends came to 11 bases. The CDR3 has 14 amino acids. Germline assignment: CDR1 SGHTA and CDR2 FQGNSA.

The genes are TRBV2 and TRBJ1-5; possibly TRBD1 for D (5 bases). Germline V gives CDR1 SNHLY, CDR2 FYNNEI. The CDR3 is 13 amino acids. Deletions cut 5 bases from V and 8 bases from J, with 13 bases between. For the CDR3, the DNA is TGTGCCAGCAGTTTAAGGCGGGGGGAGCCCCAGCATTTT. Its translation is CASSLRRGEPQHF. Based on the CDR3 plus reference TRBV2 and TRBJ1-5, the full variable domain is EPEVTQTPSHQVTQMGQEVILRCVPISNHLYFYWYRQILGQKVEFLVSFYNNEISEKSEIFDDQFSVERPDGSNFTLKIRSTKLEDSAMYFCASSLRRGEPQHFGDGTRLSIL.

This clonotype was seen just once. The V and J genes are TRBV27 and TRBJ2-7, with D tentatively TRBD1 (5 bases). Germline V CDR1 and CDR2: MNHEY, SMNVEV (reference sequence). Trimming removed 6 bases at V and 3 bases at J, with 18 bases between. The CDR3 spans 15 residues. The CDR3 nucleotides are TGTGCCAGCAGAAAAGAGGTTAGGGGCCGCTACGAGCAGTACTTC. Translation gives CASRKEVRGRYEQYF.